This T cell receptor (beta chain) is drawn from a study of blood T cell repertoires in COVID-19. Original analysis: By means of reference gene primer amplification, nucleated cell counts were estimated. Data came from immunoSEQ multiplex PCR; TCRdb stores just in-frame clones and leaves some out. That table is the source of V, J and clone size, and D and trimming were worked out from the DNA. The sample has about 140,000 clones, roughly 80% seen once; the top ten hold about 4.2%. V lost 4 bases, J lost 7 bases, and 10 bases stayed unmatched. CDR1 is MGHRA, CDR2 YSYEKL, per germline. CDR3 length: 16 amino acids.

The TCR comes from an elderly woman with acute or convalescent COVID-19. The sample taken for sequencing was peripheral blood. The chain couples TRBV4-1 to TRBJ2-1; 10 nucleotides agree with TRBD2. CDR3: CASSPVLAGTRNEQFF. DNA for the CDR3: TGCGCCAGCAGCCCGGTACTAGCGGGGACGAGGAATGAGCAGTTCTTC.